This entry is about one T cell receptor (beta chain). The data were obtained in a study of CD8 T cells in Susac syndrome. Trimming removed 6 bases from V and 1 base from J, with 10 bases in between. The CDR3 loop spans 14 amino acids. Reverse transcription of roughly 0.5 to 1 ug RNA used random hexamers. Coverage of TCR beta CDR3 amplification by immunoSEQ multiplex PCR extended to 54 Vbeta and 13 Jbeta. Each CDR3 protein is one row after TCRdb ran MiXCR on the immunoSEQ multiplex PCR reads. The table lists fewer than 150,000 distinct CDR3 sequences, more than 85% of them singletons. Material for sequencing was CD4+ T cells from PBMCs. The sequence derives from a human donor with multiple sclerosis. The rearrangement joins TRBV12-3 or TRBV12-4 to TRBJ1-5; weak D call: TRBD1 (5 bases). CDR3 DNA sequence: TGTGCCAGCAGCAGCAGGGACAGCAATCAGCCCCAGCATTTT. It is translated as CASSSRDSNQPQHF.